Shown below are 29 T cell receptor beta chains from a single sample sequenced in a study of blood T cells in healthy people across ages. A second roughly 6 to 11 cycle PCR used barcoded and J-beta primers. TCRdb analysed the 5' RACE reads with MiXCR anew, one entry per CDR3 protein. The sample consists of some 710,000 distinct CDR3 sequences, about a fifth of them appearing once. Sequenced sample: blood. These receptors all stem from a man in his 70s in good health.

This clonotype has a handful of counts. This CDR3 is CSARNIRDDNEQFF. The CDR3 region has the DNA TGCAGTGCTAGGAACATCCGGGACGACAATGAGCAGTTCTTC. This chain joins TRBV20-1 and TRBJ2-1; D might be TRBD1 or TRBD2, each matching 5 bases. Germline V CDR1 and CDR2: DFQATT, SNEGSKA (reference sequence). This CDR3 has 14 amino acids. Trimming shortened V by 3 bases and J by 5 bases, and 14 bases separated the two germline ends.

This clonotype showed up just a few times. The genes are TRBV6-5 and TRBJ2-2, with no clear D. V lost 7 bases and J lost 4, with 10 bases in between. Germline V lookup: CDR1 MNHEY, CDR2 SVGAGI. The CDR3 is 13 residues long. CDR3 nucleotide sequence: TGTGCCAGCACCAAAGCTGGCACCGGGGAGCTGTTTTTT. This sequence encodes CASTKAGTGELFF.

J is TRBJ2-3 and V is TRBV20-1; 8 nucleotides agree with TRBD2. J gave up 4 bases and V 6 bases, and 12 bases lay outside the gene matches. The CDR3 runs to 15 residues. Germline lookup yields CDR1 DFQATT and CDR2 SNEGSKA (reference sequence). CDR3 DNA: TGCAGTGCGGAGAAGACTAGCGTTCCCCCAGATACGCAGTATTTT. This sequence encodes CSAEKTSVPPDTQYF.

This clonotype has a handful of counts. Germline is not matched at one junction end, which may reflect a read error. The rearrangement joins TRBV28 to TRBJ2-7, with a weak D call TRBD1 (6 bases). Germline V gene lookup returns CDR1 MDHEN and CDR2 SYDVKM. The CDR3 loop spans 15 amino acids. The CDR3 reads CASSPPQGSSYEQCF. CDR3 bases: TGTGCCAGCAGTCCCCCACAGGGCAGCTCCTACGAGCAGTGCTTC.

This clonotype was counted a few times. The rearrangement links TRBV6-5 to TRBJ2-5; the D call may be TRBD1 or TRBD2 (5 bases each). CDR3 length: 13 amino acids. CDR1 and CDR2 (germline): MNHEY, SVGAGI. Trimming removed 7 bases from V and 5 bases from J, with 14 bases in between. As DNA, the CDR3 is TGTGCCAGCACGGGACGCTTGGAGGAGACCCAGTACTTC. Protein: CASTGRLEETQYF.

Turning to this clonotype: One junction end does not reproduce the germline sequence, and a read error may be involved. The gene calls are TRBV28 and TRBJ2-7; D might be TRBD2 (6 bases). The CDR3 covers 13 residues. Germline CDR1 and CDR2: MDHEN and SYDVKM. CDR3 amino acids: CASNWLRRDERYF. CDR3 DNA sequence: TGTGCCAGCAATTGGCTCCGGCGGGACGAGCGGTACTTC.

The J gene is TRBJ1-1, the V gene TRBV4-1; a possible D gene is TRBD1 (5 bases). Trimming cost V 3 bases and J 5 bases, with 16 bases left between them. The length of the CDR3 is 15 residues. Per the germline V gene, CDR1 is MGHRA and CDR2 is YSYEKL. The CDR3 DNA reads as TGCGCCAGCAGCCAGGTAGTCACAGGACTAACTGAAGCTTTCTTT. Translation: CASSQVVTGLTEAFF.

The chain has TRBV27 and TRBJ2-3; D is perhaps TRBD1 (6 bases). This CDR3 spans 13 amino acids. Germline-derived CDR1 and CDR2 are MNHEY and SMNVEV (reference sequence). The V end was cut by 6 bases, the J end by 4 bases, with 11 bases between. CDR3 residues: CASRFPGADTQYF. The CDR3 DNA is TGTGCCAGCAGATTCCCAGGGGCAGATACGCAGTATTTT.

This clonotype was picked up one time. The CDR3 loop reads CASSQDSFYEQYF. CDR3 DNA sequence: TGCGCCAGCAGCCAAGATTCGTTCTACGAGCAGTACTTC. The rearrangement joins TRBV4-1 to TRBJ2-5; D not resolved. TRBJ2-7 matches the DNA end more closely, so the J call is doubtful. This CDR3 contains 13 residues. CDR1 MGHRA and CDR2 YSYEKL come from the germline V gene.

This clonotype was recorded a few times. The CDR3 DNA reads as TGTGCCAGCAGGGACGGAACTTATAGCAATCAGCCCCAGCATTTT. Protein product: CASRDGTYSNQPQHF. The V call is TRBV6-2 or TRBV6-3, the J call TRBJ1-5, with D unclear. V was cut by 6 bases and J by 0 bases, with 12 bases left in between. Germline V gives CDR1 MNHEY, CDR2 SVGEGT. This CDR3 region has 15 residues.

The CDR3 DNA sequence: TGTGCCAGCAGCCAAGATTCCATCGGACAGGGGGCTTCCCCCTACGAGCAGTACTTC. Residues: CASSQDSIGQGASPYEQYF. The rearrangement links TRBV3-1 to TRBJ2-7; 11 nucleotides line up with TRBD1. The CDR3 has 19 residues. With V trimmed by 0 bases and J by 2 bases, 12 bases remained unmatched. The germline gives CDR1 LGHDT, CDR2 YNNKEL (reference sequence).

Details on this clonotype: Germline is not matched at one junction end, which may reflect a read error. J is TRBJ1-1 and V is TRBV28; D ambiguous. The CDR3 spans 15 residues. Germline V gives CDR1 MDHEN, CDR2 SYDVKM. The CDR3 is CASSTRRRANAEAFF. CDR3 bases: TGTGCCAGCAGTACCCGGAGGAGGGCGAACGCTGAAGCTTTCTTT.

V is TRBV5-6 and J is TRBJ1-1; D not resolved. The CDR3 length is 15 residues. Germline CDR1 and CDR2: SGHDT and YYEEEE. V dropped 0 bases and J dropped 1 base, with 10 bases sitting between them. The CDR3 here is CASSLAGRGNTEAFF. DNA for the CDR3: TGTGCCAGCAGCTTGGCCGGCCGGGGGAACACTGAAGCTTTCTTT.

This chain links TRBV6-5 with TRBJ2-5; the D gene is possibly TRBD2 (5 bases). The J call may be in error: the DNA end matches TRBJ2-1 better. The CDR3 sequence is 15 residues long. CDR1 MNHEY and CDR2 SVGAGI come from the germline V gene. The CDR3 coding sequence is TGTGCCAGCACCCCAGGACTGTTAAGCGGCAATGAGCAGTTCTTC. It yields the protein CASTPGLLSGNEQFF.

This chain connects TRBV20-1 to TRBJ2-5, with D possibly TRBD2 on 5 matching bases. Deletions cut 3 bases from V and 1 base from J, with 9 bases between. This CDR3 spans 13 amino acids. The germline V gene has CDR1 DFQATT and CDR2 SNEGSKA (reference sequence). CDR3 protein: CSASGLLQETQYF. The CDR3 nucleotides read TGCAGTGCTAGCGGACTCCTCCAAGAGACCCAGTACTTC.

The V and J genes are TRBV20-1 and TRBJ2-2, with D perhaps TRBD1 (6 bases). The V end was cut by 3 bases, the J end by 3 bases, with 11 bases between. Germline loops: CDR1 DFQATT, CDR2 SNEGSKA (reference sequence). The CDR3 is 14 residues long. The DNA of the CDR3 is TGCAGTGCTAGGGGGACACCCGACACCGGGGAGCTGTTTTTT. It yields the protein CSARGTPDTGELFF.

This clonotype has ten or more counts. The gene calls are TRBV7-2 and TRBJ2-5, with 9 bases matching TRBD1. Trimming cost V 2 bases and J 5 bases; bases outside gene matches: 0. CDR3 size: 13 residues. CDR1 is SGHTA and CDR2 is FQGNSA in the germline V gene. CDR3 DNA sequence: TGTGCCAGCAGCTTAACAGGGGGCGAGACCCAGTACTTC. This sequence encodes CASSLTGGETQYF.

The chain is built from TRBV12-3 or TRBV12-4 and TRBJ2-7, with D possibly TRBD1 on 6 matching bases. This CDR3 has 15 residues. V was pared by 0 bases and J by 5 bases, with 14 bases between. The CDR3 nucleotides are TGTGCCAGCAGTTTAGCGGACAGTGCTGGCGACGAGCAGTACTTC. As protein: CASSLADSAGDEQYF.

This clonotype was recorded a few times. The chain has TRBV6-6 and TRBJ1-1; possibly TRBD1 for D (5 bases). Germline V gene data show CDR1 as MNHNY and CDR2 as SVGAGI (reference sequence). V was clipped by 0 bases and J by 7 bases, with 15 bases between them. CDR3 length: 15 residues. The CDR3 region is CASSYSRDASYEAFF. The CDR3 DNA sequence: TGTGCCAGCAGTTACTCTCGGGACGCCTCGTATGAAGCTTTCTTT.

This clonotype was found a few times. The chain employs TRBV5-1 and TRBJ1-4; D not certain. Trimming took 5 bases from V and 8 from J, leaving 16 bases between them. This CDR3 has 14 residues. Germline values: CDR1 SGHRS, CDR2 YFSETQ. This CDR3 reads CASRPGRTSEKLFF. The DNA of the CDR3 is TGCGCCAGCAGACCCGGACGGACCTCAGAAAAACTGTTTTTT.

This chain connects TRBV27 to TRBJ2-1; D is undetermined. The end of the DNA is better explained by TRBJ2-7, so the J call may be wrong. The V gene's germline CDR1 is MNHEY and CDR2 SMNVEV (reference sequence). The CDR3 consists of 14 residues. The CDR3 coding sequence is TGTGCCAGCAGCCGCTTACCTTTGGGCTACGAGCAGTACGTC. Its translation is CASSRLPLGYEQYV.

This clonotype was observed a handful of times. The V call is TRBV12-3 or TRBV12-4, the J call TRBJ1-4, with 9 bases identical to TRBD1. Trimming removed 6 bases from V and 4 bases from J; junction bases left unmatched: 6. The CDR3 is 15 residues long. CDR3 bases: TGTGCCAGCAGCCTAACAGGGGGCATTAATGAAAAACTGTTTTTT. Translating gives CASSLTGGINEKLFF.

This clonotype was counted between two and nine times. The chain recombines TRBV7-9 with TRBJ1-4; a possible D gene is TRBD1 (6 bases). Per germline, CDR1 SEHNR and CDR2 FQNEAQ (reference sequence). CDR3 length: 14 amino acids. V dropped 5 bases and J dropped 7 bases, with 14 bases sitting between them. CDR3 amino acids: CASSLSGGFEKLFF. The CDR3 bases are TGTGCCAGCAGCCTCTCGGGGGGCTTTGAAAAACTGTTTTTT.

In this sample, this clonotype turned up a few times. The rearrangement uses TRBV7-3 and TRBJ2-3; TRBD2 aligns across 11 bases. V shed 3 bases, J shed 4 bases, and the junction held 3 bases outside the gene matches. In germline, CDR1 is SGHTA, CDR2 FQGTGA. The CDR3 spans 15 residues. The CDR3, as DNA: TGTGCCAGCAGCTTGACTAGCGGGAATGCAGATACGCAGTATTTT. Its translation is CASSLTSGNADTQYF.

The V gene is TRBV5-6, the J gene TRBJ1-1; D unresolved. The CDR3 length is 11 residues. Germline CDR1 and CDR2: SGHDT and YYEEEE. V was shortened by 3 bases and J by 6 bases, with 6 bases between the two germline ends. This CDR3 is CASSYESEAFF. The CDR3 DNA reads as TGTGCCAGCAGCTACGAGTCTGAAGCTTTCTTT.

This rearrangement joins TRBV20-1 to TRBJ1-1; D call uncertain. V lost 5 bases, J lost 1 base, and 14 bases lay in between. The CDR3 spans 14 residues. CDR1 is DFQATT and CDR2 is SNEGSKA in the germline V gene (reference sequence). The DNA of the CDR3 is TGCAGTGCTCTTCACGGGGTGGGGAACACTGAAGCTTTCTTT. Its translation is CSALHGVGNTEAFF.

The chain has TRBV12-3 or TRBV12-4 and TRBJ1-1, with D uncertain. Trimming cost V 3 bases and J 3 bases, with 8 bases left between them. The CDR3 is 13 amino acids. CDR3: CASSFSQDTEAFF. The DNA of the CDR3 is TGTGCCAGCAGTTTCAGTCAGGACACTGAAGCTTTCTTT.

Remarks on this clonotype: One end of the junction does not line up with germline, which may come from a read error. V usage is TRBV4-3 and J usage is TRBJ1-3; D unresolved. CDR1 and CDR2 (germline): LGHNA, YSLEER. The CDR3 is 13 residues long. CDR3 nucleotides: TGCGCCAGCAGCCCTACCTCTAGAAACACCATATATTTT. It encodes CASSPTSRNTIYF.

This clonotype was observed a handful of times. The chain links TRBV29-1 to TRBJ1-6; D may be TRBD1 (5 bases). Trimming took 5 bases from V and 6 from J, leaving 14 bases between them. The CDR3 is 14 amino acids. Germline loops: CDR1 SQVTM, CDR2 ANQGSEA. CDR3 DNA sequence: TGCAGCGTTCGTCAGGGTGGTAGTAATTCACCCCTCCACTTT. Protein: CSVRQGGSNSPLHF.